The T cell receptor beta chain under discussion was sequenced for a study of shared clonotypes between healthy human individuals. General observations from the study: The sharing of about 5% of naive CD4 clonotypes was seen across a handful of donors. The study generally estimated greater richness for naive than memory subsets.

Splitting of each subset's genomic DNA was done evenly across several immunoSEQ plates. The repertoire was sequenced with immunoSEQ multiplex PCR; TCRdb's copy has only in-frame clones and lacks some. The data contain a few million clones, 93% of them singletons. The CDR3 length is 12 residues. Germline lookup yields CDR1 SQVTM and CDR2 ANQGSEA. Trimming removed 4 bases at V and 6 bases at J, with 12 bases between. A remark on this clone: What it binds is not known.

The gene calls are TRBV29-1 and TRBJ1-2; D is uncertain. This clonotype originated in a man between 18 and 29 years old in good health. Some clones in this sample may be carry-over from other donors' samples. The sequenced sample consisted of naive CD4+ T cells from PBMCs. Subset here: CD45RA+ positively selected. DNA of the CDR3: TGCAGCGTTGGGCAGGACGGTGATGGCTACACCTTC. Its translation is CSVGQDGDGYTF.